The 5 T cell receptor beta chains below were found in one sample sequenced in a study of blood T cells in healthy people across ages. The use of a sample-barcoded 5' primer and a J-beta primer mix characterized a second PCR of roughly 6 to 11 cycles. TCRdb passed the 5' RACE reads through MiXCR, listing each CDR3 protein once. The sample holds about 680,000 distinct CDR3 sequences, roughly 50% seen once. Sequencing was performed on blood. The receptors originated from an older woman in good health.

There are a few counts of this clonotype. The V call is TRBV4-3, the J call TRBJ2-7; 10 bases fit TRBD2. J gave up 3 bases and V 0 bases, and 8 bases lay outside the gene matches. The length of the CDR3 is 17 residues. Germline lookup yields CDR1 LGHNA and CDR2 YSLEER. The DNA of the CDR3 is TGCGCCAGCAGCCAAGATAGGAGCGGGAGGGCGGGCTACGAGCAGTACTTC. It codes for CASSQDRSGRAGYEQYF.

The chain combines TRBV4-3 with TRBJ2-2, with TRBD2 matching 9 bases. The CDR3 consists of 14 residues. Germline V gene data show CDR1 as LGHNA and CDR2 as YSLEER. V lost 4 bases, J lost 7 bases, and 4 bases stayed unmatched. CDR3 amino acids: CASSRAGGIGELFF. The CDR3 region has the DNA TGCGCCAGCAGCCGAGCGGGAGGCATCGGGGAGCTGTTTTTT.

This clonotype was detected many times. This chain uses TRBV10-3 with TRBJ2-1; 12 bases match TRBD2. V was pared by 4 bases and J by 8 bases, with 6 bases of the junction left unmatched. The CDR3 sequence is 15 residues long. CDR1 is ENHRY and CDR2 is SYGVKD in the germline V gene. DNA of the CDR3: TGTGCCATCAGTGGAACTAGCGGGAGGTTCGATGAGCAGTTCTTC. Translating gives CAISGTSGRFDEQFF.

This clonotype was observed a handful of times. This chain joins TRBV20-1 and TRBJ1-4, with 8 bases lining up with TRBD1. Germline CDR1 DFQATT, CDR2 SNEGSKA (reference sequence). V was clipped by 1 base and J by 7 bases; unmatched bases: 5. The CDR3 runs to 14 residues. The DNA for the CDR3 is TGCAGTGCTAGAGGACAGGGGATCTCTGAAAAACTGTTTTTT. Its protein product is CSARGQGISEKLFF.

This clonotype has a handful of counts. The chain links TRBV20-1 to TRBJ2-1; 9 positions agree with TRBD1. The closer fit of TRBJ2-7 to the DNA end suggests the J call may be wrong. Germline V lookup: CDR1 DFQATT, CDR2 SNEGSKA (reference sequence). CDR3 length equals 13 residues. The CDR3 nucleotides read TGCAGTATGGGGACAGGGATTACTTACGAGCAGTACTTC. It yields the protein CSMGTGITYEQYF.